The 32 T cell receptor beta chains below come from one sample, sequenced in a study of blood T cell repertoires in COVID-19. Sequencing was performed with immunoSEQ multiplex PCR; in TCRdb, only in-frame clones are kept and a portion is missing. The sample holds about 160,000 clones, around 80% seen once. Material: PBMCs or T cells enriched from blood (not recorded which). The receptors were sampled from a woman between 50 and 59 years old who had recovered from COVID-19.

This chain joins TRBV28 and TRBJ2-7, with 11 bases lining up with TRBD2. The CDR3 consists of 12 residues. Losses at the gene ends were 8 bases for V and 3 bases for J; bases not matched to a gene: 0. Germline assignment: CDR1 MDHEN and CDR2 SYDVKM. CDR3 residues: CASGLAGYEQYF. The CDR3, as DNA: TGTGCCAGCGGACTAGCGGGCTACGAGCAGTACTTC. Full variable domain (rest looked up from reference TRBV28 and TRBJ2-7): DVKVTQSSRYLVKRTGEKVFLECVQDMDHENMFWYRQDPGLGLRLIYFSYDVKMKEKGDIPEGYSVSREKKERFSLILESASTNQTSMYLCASGLAGYEQYFGPGTRLTVT.

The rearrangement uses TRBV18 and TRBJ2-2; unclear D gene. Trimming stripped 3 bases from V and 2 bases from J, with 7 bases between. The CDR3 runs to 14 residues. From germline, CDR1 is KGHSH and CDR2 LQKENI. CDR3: CASSPTPNTGELFF. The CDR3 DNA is TGTGCCAGCTCACCTACACCTAACACCGGGGAGCTGTTTTTT.

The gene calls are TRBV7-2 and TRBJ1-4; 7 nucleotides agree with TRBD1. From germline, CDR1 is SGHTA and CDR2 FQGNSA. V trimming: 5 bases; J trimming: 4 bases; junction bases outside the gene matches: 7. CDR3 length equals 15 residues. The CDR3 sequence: CASSRDRAFNEKLFF. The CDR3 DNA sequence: TGTGCCAGCAGCCGCGACAGGGCATTTAATGAAAAACTGTTTTTT.

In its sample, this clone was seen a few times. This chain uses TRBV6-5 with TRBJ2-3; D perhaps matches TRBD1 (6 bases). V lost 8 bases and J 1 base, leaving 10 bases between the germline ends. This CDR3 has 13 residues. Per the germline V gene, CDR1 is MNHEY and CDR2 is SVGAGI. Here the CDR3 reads CASGAGGTDTQYF. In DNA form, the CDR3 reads TGTGCCAGCGGGGCAGGGGGCACAGATACGCAGTATTTT.

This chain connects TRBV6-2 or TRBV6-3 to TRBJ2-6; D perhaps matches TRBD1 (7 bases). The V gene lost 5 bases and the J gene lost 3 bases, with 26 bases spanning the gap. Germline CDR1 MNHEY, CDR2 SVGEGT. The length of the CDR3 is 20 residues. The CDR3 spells CASSPKPSQGRIYGANVLTF. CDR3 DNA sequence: TGTGCCAGCAGTCCGAAACCTTCACAGGGGAGGATTTATGGGGCCAACGTCCTGACTTTC.

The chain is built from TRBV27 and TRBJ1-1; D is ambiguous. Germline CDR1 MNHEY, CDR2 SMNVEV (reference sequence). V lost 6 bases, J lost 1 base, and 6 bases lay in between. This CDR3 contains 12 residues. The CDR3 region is CASSHGNTEAFF. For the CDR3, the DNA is TGTGCCAGCAGCCACGGGAACACTGAAGCTTTCTTT.

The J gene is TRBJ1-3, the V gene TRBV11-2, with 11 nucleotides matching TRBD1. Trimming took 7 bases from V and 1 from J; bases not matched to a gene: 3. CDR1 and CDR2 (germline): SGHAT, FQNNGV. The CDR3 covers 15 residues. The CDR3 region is CASTGTGGSGNTIYF. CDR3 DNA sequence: TGTGCCAGCACGGGGACAGGGGGATCTGGAAACACCATATATTTT.

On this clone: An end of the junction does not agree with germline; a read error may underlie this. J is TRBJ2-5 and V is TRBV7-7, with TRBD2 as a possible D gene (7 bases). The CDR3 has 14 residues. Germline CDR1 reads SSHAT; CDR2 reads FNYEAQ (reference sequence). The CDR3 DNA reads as TGTGCTAGCAGCTTGGGGGGGGCATTCGAGACCCAGTACTTC. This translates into CASSLGGAFETQYF.

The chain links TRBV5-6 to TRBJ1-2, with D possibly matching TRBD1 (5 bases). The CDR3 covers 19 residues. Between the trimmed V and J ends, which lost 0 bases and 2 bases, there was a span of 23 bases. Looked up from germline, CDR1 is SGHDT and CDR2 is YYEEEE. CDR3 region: CASSLAAAKIDRKNYGYTF. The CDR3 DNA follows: TGTGCCAGCAGCTTGGCGGCCGCTAAGATCGACAGAAAAAACTATGGCTACACCTTC.

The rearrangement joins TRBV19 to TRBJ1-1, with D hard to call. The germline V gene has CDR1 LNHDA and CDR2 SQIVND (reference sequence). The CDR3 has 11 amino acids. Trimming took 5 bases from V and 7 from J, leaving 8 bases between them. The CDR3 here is CASSEAIEAFF. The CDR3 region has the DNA TGTGCCAGTAGTGAGGCAATTGAAGCTTTCTTT.

The CDR3: CASSIEGAGELFF. Written as DNA, the CDR3 is TGTGCCAGTAGTATCGAAGGGGCCGGGGAGCTGTTTTTT. V gene TRBV19 combines with J gene TRBJ2-2; TRBD1 is a possible D gene (5 bases). Per germline, CDR1 LNHDA and CDR2 SQIVND (reference sequence). V was cut by 3 bases and J by 6 bases, with 8 bases left in between. The CDR3 has 13 residues. Using reference TRBV19 and TRBJ2-2 for the parts outside the CDR3, the full variable domain is DGGITQSPKYLFRKEGQNVTLSCEQNLNHDAMYWYRQDPGQGLRLIYYSQIVNDFQKGDIAEGYSVSREKKESFPLTVTSAQKNPTAFYLCASSIEGAGELFFGEGSRLTVL.

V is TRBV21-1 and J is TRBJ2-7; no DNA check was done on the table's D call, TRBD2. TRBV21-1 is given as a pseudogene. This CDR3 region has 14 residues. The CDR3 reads CASSPAPYYYEQYF. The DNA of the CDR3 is TGTGCCAGCAGCCCGGCCCCATACTACTACGAGCAGTACTTC.

The CDR3 coding sequence is TGTGCCAGTATTATTCCGGCTGAAGCTTTCTTT. It specifies CASIIPAEAFF. The V and J genes are TRBV19 and TRBJ1-1; D not certain. Germline loops: CDR1 LNHDA, CDR2 SQIVND (reference sequence). The CDR3 loop spans 11 amino acids. Trimming left V 7 bases short and J 6 bases short, with 9 bases between. Looking up the rest from reference TRBV19 and TRBJ1-1 gives the full variable domain: DGGITQSPKYLFRKEGQNVTLSCEQNLNHDAMYWYRQDPGQGLRLIYYSQIVNDFQKGDIAEGYSVSREKKESFPLTVTSAQKNPTAFYLCASIIPAEAFFGQGTRLTVV.

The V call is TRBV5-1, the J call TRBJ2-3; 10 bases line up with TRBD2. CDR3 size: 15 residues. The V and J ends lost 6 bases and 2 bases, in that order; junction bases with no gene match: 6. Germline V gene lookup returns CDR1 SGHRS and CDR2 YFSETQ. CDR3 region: CASKASGGLTDTQYF. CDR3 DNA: TGCGCCAGCAAAGCTAGCGGGGGCCTCACAGATACGCAGTATTTT.

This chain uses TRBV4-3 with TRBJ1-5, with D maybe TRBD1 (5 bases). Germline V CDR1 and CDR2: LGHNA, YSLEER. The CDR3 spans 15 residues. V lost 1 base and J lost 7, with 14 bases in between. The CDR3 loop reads CASSQGSGRAQPQHF. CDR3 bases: TGCGCCAGCAGCCAAGGATCGGGCAGGGCCCAGCCCCAGCATTTT.

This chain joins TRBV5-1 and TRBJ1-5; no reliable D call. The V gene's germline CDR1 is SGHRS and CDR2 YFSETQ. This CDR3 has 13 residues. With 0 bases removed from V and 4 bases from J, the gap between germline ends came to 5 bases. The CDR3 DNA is TGCGCCAGCAGCTTGGGTGAGAATCAGCCCCAGCATTTT. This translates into CASSLGENQPQHF.

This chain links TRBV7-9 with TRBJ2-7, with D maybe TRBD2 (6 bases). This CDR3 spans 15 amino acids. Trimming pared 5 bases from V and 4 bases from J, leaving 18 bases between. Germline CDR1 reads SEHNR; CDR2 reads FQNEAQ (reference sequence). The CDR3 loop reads CASSPLFGSTYEQYF. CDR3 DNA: TGTGCCAGCAGCCCCCTTTTCGGGAGTACATACGAGCAGTACTTC.

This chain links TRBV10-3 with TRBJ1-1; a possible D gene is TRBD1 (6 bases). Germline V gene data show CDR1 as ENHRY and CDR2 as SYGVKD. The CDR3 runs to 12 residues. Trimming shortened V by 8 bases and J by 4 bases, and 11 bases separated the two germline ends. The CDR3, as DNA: TGTGCCATCGGTCAGGGGCTCACTGAAGCTTTCTTT. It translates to CAIGQGLTEAFF.

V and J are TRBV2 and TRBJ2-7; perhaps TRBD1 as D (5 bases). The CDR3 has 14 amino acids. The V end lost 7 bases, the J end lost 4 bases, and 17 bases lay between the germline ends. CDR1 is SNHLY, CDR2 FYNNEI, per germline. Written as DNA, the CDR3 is TGTGCCAGCAAATCGGCAGGGTTTGAGTACGAGCAGTACTTC. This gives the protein CASKSAGFEYEQYF. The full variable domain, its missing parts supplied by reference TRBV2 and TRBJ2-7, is EPEVTQTPSHQVTQMGQEVILRCVPISNHLYFYWYRQILGQKVEFLVSFYNNEISEKSEIFDDQFSVERPDGSNFTLKIRSTKLEDSAMYFCASKSAGFEYEQYFGPGTRLTVT.

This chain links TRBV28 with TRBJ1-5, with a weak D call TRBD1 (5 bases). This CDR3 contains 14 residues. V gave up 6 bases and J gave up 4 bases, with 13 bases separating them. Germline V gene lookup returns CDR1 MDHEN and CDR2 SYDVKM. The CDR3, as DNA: TGTGCCAGCAGCTTAGCGGGGGGGAATCAGCCCCAGCATTTT. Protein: CASSLAGGNQPQHF.

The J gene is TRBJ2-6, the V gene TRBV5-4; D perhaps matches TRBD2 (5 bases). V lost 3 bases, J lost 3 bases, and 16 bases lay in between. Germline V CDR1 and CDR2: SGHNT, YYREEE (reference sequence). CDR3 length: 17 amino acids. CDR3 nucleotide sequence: TGTGCCAGCAGCTCCCCTACTTTTAGCGATGGGGCCAACGTCCTGACTTTC. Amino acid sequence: CASSSPTFSDGANVLTF. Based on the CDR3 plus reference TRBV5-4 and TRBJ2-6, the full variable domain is ETGVTQSPTHLIKTRGQQVTLRCSSQSGHNTVSWYQQALGQGPQFIFQYYREEENGRGNFPPRFSGLQFPNYSSELNVNALELDDSALYLCASSSPTFSDGANVLTFGAGSRLTVL.

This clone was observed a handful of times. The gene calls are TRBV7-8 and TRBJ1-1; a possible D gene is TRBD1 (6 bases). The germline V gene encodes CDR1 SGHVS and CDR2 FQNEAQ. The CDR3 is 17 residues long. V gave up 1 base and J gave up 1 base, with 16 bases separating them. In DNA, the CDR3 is TGTGCCAGCAGCTTAGGGTGGACCGGGACAAAGAACACTGAAGCTTTCTTT. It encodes CASSLGWTGTKNTEAFF.

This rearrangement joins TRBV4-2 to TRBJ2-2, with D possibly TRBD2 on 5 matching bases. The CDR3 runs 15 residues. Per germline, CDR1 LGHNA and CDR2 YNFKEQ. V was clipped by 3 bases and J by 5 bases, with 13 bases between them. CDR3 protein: CASSHGMTGTGELFF. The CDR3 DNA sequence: TGTGCCAGCAGCCACGGAATGACGGGGACCGGGGAGCTGTTTTTT.

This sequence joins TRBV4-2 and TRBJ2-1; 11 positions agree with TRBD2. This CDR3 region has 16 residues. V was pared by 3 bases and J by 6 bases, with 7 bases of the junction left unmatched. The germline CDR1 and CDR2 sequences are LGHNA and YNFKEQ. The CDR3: CASSHGSGGVGNEQFF. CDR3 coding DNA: TGTGCCAGCAGCCATGGTAGCGGGGGGGTTGGCAATGAGCAGTTCTTC.

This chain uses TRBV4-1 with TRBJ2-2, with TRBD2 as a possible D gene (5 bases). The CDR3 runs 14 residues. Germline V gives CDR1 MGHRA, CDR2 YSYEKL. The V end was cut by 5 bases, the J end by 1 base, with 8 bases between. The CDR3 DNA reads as TGCGCCAGCAGCTTCGCGGGGAACACCGGGGAGCTGTTTTTT. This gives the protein CASSFAGNTGELFF.

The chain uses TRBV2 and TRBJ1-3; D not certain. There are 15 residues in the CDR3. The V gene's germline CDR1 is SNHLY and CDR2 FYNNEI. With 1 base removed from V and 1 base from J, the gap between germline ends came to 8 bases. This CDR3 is CASSEGGISGNTIYF. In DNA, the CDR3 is TGTGCCAGCAGTGAAGGAGGGATTTCTGGAAACACCATATATTTT.

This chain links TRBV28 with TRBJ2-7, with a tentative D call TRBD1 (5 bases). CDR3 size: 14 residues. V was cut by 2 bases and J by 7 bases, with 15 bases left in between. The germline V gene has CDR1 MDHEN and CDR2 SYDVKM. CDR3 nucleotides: TGTGCCAGCAGTTTAGGCAGGGTTGGGCGGGAGCAGTACTTC. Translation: CASSLGRVGREQYF.

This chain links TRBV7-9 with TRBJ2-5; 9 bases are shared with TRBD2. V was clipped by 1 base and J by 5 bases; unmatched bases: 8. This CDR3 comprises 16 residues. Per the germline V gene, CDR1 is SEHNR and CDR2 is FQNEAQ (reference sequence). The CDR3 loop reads CASSLERGGGAETQYF. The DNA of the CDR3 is TGTGCCAGCAGCTTAGAGCGTGGCGGGGGGGCCGAGACCCAGTACTTC.

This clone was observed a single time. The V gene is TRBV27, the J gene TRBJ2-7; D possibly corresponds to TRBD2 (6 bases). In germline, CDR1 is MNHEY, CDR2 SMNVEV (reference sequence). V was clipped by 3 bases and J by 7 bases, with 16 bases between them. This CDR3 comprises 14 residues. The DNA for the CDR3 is TGTGCCAGCAGTTTTTCTTCGGGAGTTGGAGAGCAGTACTTC. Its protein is CASSFSSGVGEQYF.

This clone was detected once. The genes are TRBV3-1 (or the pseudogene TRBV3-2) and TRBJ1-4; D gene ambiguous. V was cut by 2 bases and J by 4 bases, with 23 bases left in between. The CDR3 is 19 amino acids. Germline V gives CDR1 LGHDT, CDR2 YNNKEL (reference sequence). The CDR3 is CASSQRSGGYRIGNEKLFF. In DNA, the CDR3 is TGTGCCAGCAGCCAACGATCAGGCGGGTATCGTATTGGTAATGAAAAACTGTTTTTT.

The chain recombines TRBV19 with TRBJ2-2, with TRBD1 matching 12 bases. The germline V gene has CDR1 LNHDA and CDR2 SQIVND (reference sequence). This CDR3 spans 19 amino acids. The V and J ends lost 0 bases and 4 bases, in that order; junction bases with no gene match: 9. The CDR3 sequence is CASSIDRDRGRGSTGELFF. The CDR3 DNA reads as TGTGCCAGTAGTATAGATCGGGACAGGGGGCGTGGGAGCACCGGGGAGCTGTTTTTT.

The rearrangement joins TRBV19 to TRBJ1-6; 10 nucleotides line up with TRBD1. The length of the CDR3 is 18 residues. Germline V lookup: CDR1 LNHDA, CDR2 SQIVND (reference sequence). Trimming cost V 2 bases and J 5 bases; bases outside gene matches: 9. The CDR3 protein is CASSITLTGQGNNSPLHF. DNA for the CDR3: TGTGCCAGTAGTATAACCCTGACGGGACAGGGGAATAATTCACCCCTCCACTTT.